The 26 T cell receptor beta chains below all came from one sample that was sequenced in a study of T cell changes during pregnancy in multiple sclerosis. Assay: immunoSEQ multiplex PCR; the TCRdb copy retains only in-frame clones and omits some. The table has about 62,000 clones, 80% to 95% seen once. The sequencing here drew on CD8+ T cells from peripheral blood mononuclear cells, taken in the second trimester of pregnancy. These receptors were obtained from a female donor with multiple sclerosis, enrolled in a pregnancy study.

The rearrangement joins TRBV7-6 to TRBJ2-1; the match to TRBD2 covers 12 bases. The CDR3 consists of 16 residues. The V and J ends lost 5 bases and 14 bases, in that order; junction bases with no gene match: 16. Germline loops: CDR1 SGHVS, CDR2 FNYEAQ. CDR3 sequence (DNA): TGTGCCAGCAGCCCCCGGACTAGCGGGAATGGGGTCGAAGAGTTCTTC. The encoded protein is CASSPRTSGNGVEEFF.

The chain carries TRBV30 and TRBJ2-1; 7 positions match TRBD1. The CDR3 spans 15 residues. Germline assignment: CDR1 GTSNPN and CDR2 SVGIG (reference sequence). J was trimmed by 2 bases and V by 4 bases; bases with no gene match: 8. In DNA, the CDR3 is TGTGCCTGGACCCTCACAGGGGAGCCCTACAATGAGCAGTTCTTC. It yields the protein CAWTLTGEPYNEQFF. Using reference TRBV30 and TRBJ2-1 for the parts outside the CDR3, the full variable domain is SQTIHQWPATLVQPVGSPLSLECTVEGTSNPNLYWYRQAAGRGLQLLFYSVGIGQISSEVPQNLSASRPQDRQFILSSKKLLLSDSGFYLCAWTLTGEPYNEQFFGPGTRLTVL.

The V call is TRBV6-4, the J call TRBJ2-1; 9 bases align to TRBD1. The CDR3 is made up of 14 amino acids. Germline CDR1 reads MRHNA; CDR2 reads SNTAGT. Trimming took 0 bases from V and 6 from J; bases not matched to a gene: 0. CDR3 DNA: TGTGCCAGCAGTGACTCGACAGGGGGCAATGAGCAGTTCTTC. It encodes CASSDSTGGNEQFF.

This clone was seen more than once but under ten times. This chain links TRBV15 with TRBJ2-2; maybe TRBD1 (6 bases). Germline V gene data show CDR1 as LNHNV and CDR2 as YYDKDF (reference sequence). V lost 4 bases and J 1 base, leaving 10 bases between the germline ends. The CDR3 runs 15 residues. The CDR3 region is CATSTDRLNTGELFF. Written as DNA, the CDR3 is TGTGCCACCAGCACGGACAGACTGAACACCGGGGAGCTGTTTTTT.

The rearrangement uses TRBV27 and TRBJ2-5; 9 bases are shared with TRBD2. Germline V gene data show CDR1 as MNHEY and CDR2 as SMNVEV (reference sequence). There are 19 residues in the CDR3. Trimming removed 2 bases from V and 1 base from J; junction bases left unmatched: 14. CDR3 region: CASSLRTAPSGIVQETQYF. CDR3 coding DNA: TGTGCCAGCAGTTTAAGGACGGCCCCTAGCGGGATAGTCCAAGAGACCCAGTACTTC.

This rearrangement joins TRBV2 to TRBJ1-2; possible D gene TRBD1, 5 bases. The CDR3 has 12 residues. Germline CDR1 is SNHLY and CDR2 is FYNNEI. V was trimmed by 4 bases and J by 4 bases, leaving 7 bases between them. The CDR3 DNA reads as TGTGCCAGCAGTGGACAGTCCTATGGCTACACCTTC. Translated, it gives CASSGQSYGYTF.

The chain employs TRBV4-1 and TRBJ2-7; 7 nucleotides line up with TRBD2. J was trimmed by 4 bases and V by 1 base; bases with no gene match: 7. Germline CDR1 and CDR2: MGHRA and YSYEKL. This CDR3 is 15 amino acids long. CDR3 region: CASSQVEAGNYEQYF. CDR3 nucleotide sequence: TGCGCCAGCAGCCAAGTAGAAGCGGGAAATTACGAGCAGTACTTC.

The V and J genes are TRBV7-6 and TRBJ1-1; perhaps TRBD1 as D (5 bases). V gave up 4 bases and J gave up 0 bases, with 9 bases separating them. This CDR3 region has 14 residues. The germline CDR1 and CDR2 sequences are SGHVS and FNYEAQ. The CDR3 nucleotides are TGTGCCAGCAGCTCTCAGGGTATGAACACTGAAGCTTTCTTT. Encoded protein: CASSSQGMNTEAFF.

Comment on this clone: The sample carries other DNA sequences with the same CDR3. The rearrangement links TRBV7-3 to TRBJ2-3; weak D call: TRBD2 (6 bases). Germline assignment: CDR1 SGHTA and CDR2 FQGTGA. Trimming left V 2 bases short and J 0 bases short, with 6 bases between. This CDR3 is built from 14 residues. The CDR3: CASSLAGSTDTQYF. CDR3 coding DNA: TGTGCCAGCAGCTTAGCGGGAAGCACAGATACGCAGTATTTT.

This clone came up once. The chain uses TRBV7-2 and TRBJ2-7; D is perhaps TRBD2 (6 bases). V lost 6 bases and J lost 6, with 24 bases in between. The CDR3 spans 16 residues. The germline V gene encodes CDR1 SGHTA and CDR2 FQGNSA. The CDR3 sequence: CASSSGPGLPLLEQYF. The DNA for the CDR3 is TGTGCCAGCAGTAGTGGACCTGGACTACCTCTCCTCGAGCAGTACTTC.

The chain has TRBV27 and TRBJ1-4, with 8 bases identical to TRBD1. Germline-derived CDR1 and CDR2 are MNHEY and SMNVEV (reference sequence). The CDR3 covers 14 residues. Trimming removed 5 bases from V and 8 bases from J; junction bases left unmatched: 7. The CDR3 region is CASSEGQGTEKLFF. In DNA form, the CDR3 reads TGTGCCAGCAGTGAAGGACAGGGTACGGAAAAACTGTTTTTT. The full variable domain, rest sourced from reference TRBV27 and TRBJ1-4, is EAQVTQNPRYLITVTGKKLTVTCSQNMNHEYMSWYRQDPGLGLRQIYYSMNVEVTDKGDVPEGYKVSRKEKRNFPLILESPSPNQTSLYFCASSEGQGTEKLFFGSGTQLSVL.

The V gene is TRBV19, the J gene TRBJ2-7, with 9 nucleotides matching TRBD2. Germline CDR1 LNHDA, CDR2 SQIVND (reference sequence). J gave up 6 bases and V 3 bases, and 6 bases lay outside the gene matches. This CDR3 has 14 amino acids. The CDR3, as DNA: TGTGCCAGTAGTATGGCGGGAGGGCCTAGCGAGCAGTACTTC. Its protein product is CASSMAGGPSEQYF.

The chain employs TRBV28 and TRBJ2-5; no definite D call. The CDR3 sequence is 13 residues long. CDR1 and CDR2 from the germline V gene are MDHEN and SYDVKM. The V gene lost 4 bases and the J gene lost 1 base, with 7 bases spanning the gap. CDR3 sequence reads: CASSSRIQETQYF. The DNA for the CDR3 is TGTGCCAGCAGTTCTAGGATCCAAGAGACCCAGTACTTC.

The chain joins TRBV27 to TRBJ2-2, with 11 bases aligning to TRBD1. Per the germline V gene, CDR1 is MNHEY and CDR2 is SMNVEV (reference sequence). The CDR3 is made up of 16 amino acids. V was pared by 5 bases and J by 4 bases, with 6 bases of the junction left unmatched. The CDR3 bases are TGTGCCAGCAGTCCCGCCGGGACAGGGGGCACCGGGGAGCTGTTTTTT. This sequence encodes CASSPAGTGGTGELFF.

CDR3 residues: CASSITGMNTEAFF. CDR3 in DNA: TGTGCCAGTAGTATAACAGGGATGAACACTGAAGCTTTCTTT. This rearrangement joins TRBV19 to TRBJ1-1, with D perhaps matching TRBD1 (6 bases). CDR3 length equals 14 residues. CDR1 is LNHDA, CDR2 SQIVND, per germline (reference sequence). V lost 2 bases to trimming and J lost 0 bases, with 7 bases between them.

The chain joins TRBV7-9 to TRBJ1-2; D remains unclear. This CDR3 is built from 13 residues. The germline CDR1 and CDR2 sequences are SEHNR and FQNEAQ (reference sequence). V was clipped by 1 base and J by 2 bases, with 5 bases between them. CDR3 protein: CASSLVGNYGYTF. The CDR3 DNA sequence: TGTGCCAGCAGCTTAGTGGGCAACTATGGCTACACCTTC.

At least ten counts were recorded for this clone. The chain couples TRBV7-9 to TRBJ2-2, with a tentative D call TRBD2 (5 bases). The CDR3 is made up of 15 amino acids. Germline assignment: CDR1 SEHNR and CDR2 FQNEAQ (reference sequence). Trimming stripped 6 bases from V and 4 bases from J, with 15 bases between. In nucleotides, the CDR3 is TGTGCCAGCAGGGGATCGGGGTTTGGCACCGGGGAGCTGTTTTTT. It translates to CASRGSGFGTGELFF. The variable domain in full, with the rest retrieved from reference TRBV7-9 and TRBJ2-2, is DTGVSQNPRHKITKRGQNVTFRCDPISEHNRLYWYRQTLGQGPEFLTYFQNEAQLEKSRLLSDRFSAERPKGSFSTLEIQRTEQGDSAMYLCASRGSGFGTGELFFGEGSRLTVL.

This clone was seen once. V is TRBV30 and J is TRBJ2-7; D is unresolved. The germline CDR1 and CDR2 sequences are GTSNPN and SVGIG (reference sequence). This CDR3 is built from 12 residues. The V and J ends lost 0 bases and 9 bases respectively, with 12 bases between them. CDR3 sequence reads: CAWSVSGLGQYF. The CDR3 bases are TGTGCCTGGAGTGTTTCGGGTCTTGGGCAGTACTTC. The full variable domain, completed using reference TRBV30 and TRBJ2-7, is SQTIHQWPATLVQPVGSPLSLECTVEGTSNPNLYWYRQAAGRGLQLLFYSVGIGQISSEVPQNLSASRPQDRQFILSSKKLLLSDSGFYLCAWSVSGLGQYFGPGTRLTVT.

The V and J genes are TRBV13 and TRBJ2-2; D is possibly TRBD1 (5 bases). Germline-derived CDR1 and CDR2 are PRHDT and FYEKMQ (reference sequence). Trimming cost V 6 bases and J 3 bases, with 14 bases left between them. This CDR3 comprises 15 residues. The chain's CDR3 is CASSPSDTYTGELFF. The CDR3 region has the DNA TGTGCCAGCAGTCCCTCGGACACCTACACCGGGGAGCTGTTTTTT.

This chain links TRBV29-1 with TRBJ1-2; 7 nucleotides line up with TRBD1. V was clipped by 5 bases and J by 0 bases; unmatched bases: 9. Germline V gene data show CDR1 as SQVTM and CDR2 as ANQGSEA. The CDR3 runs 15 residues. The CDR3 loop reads CSVPDREEANYGYTF. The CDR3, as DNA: TGCAGCGTTCCCGACAGGGAAGAAGCTAACTATGGCTACACCTTC.

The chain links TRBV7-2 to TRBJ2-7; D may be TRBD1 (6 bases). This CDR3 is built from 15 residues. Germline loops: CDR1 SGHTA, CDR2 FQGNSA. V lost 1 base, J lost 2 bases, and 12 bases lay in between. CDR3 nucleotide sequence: TGTGCCAGCAGCTTAGAGCCGAGGGACACCTACGAGCAGTACTTC. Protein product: CASSLEPRDTYEQYF.

This CDR3 reads CAYLAESYEQYF. CDR3 coding DNA: TGTGCCTACCTAGCGGAGTCCTACGAGCAGTACTTC. This rearrangement joins TRBV30 to TRBJ2-7, with 7 bases aligning to TRBD2. Unmatched junction bases numbered 4, after V lost 7 bases and J lost 1 base. In germline, CDR1 is GTSNPN, CDR2 SVGIG (reference sequence). The CDR3 is 12 residues long.

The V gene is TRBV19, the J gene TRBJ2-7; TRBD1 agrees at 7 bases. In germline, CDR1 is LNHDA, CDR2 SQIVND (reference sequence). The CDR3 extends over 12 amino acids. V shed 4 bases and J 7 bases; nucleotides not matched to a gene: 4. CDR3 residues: CASSTQGSEQYF. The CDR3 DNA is TGTGCCAGTAGTACACAGGGGAGTGAGCAGTACTTC.

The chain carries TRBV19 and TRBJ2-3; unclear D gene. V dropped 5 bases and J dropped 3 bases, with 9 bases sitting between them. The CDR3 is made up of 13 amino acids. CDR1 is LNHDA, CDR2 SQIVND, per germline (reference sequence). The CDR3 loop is CASSWAVTDTQYF. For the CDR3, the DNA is TGTGCCAGTAGTTGGGCTGTAACAGATACGCAGTATTTT.

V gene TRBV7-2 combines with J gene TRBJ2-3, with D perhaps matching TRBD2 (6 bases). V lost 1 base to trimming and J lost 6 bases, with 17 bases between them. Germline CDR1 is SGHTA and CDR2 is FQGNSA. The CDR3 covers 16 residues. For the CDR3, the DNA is TGTGCCAGCAGCTTAGACGGGTCGTGGGGGGTTGATACGCAGTATTTT. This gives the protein CASSLDGSWGVDTQYF.

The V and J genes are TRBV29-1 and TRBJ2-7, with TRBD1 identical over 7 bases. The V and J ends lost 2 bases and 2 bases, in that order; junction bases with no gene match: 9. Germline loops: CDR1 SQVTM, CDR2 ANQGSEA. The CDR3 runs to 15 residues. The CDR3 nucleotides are TGCAGCGTTGAACTACGACAGGGTGGACCCTACGAGCAGTACTTC. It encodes CSVELRQGGPYEQYF.